The 25 T cell receptor beta chains below come from one sample, sequenced in a study of blood T cell repertoires in COVID-19. Only in-frame clones appear in the TCRdb table, and some are missing; sequencing was by immunoSEQ multiplex PCR. Seen here are 100,000 to 150,000 clones, approximately 86% observed once, and the top ten hold more than 9.5%. Material for sequencing was peripheral blood. The receptors were gathered from a woman aged 70 to 79 with COVID-19, enrolled during active disease.

This rearrangement joins TRBV18 to TRBJ1-6, with a tentative D call TRBD1 (6 bases). Germline-derived CDR1 and CDR2 are KGHSH and LQKENI. There are 14 residues in the CDR3. Trimming cost V 5 bases and J 5 bases, with 10 bases left between them. The CDR3 DNA reads as TGTGCCAGCTCAGCCGGGACAAATAATTCACCCCTCCACTTT. It translates to CASSAGTNNSPLHF.

The rearrangement links TRBV3-1 (or the pseudogene TRBV3-2) to TRBJ2-1; D perhaps matches TRBD1 (5 bases). Looked up from germline, CDR1 is LGHDT and CDR2 is YNNKEL (reference sequence). This CDR3 spans 14 amino acids. Trimming took 7 bases from V and 6 from J, leaving 16 bases between them. CDR3 residues: CASTSQGYPNEQFF. CDR3 nucleotides: TGTGCCAGCACCTCGCAGGGTTATCCCAATGAGCAGTTCTTC.

This clone showed up just a few times. CDR3 coding DNA: TGTGCCAGTAGTATGCAGGTGTCTGGAAACACCATATATTTT. Protein product: CASSMQVSGNTIYF. The rearrangement uses TRBV19 and TRBJ1-3; no clear D gene. This CDR3 has 14 residues. CDR1 is LNHDA, CDR2 SQIVND, per germline (reference sequence). The V gene lost 3 bases and the J gene lost 1 base, with 7 bases spanning the gap.

This clone was recorded once. This chain links TRBV7-9 with TRBJ1-5; D is unresolved. CDR1 and CDR2 (germline): SEHNR, FQNEAQ (reference sequence). The length of the CDR3 is 14 residues. Between the trimmed V and J ends, which lost 5 bases and 5 bases, there was a span of 13 bases. The CDR3 DNA reads as TGTGCCAGCAGCGCGGACGGGAGCTATCAGCCCCAGCATTTT. It translates to CASSADGSYQPQHF.

A few counts support this clone. V is TRBV29-1 and J is TRBJ2-2; TRBD2 matches 10 bases. The CDR3 length is 13 residues. V lost 5 bases, J lost 6 bases, and 3 bases stayed unmatched. CDR1 SQVTM and CDR2 ANQGSEA come from the germline V gene. As DNA, the CDR3 is TGCAGCGTTCCTAGCGGGGGATCCGGGGAGCTGTTTTTT. This codes for CSVPSGGSGELFF.

The CDR3 DNA reads as TGTGCCAGCAGTCCCCCGACAGGGGATCGGTACGAGCAGTACTTC. Its translation is CASSPPTGDRYEQYF. The chain uses TRBV28 and TRBJ2-7; TRBD1 aligns across 8 bases. J was trimmed by 4 bases and V by 5 bases; bases with no gene match: 10. This CDR3 comprises 15 residues. CDR1 MDHEN and CDR2 SYDVKM come from the germline V gene.

The chain is built from TRBV5-4 and TRBJ2-7, with D maybe TRBD2 (5 bases). The germline V and J ends were trimmed by 0 bases and 3 bases, with 10 bases remaining between them. The CDR3 consists of 14 residues. Per the germline V gene, CDR1 is SGHNT and CDR2 is YYREEE (reference sequence). The CDR3 loop reads CASSLEVGGYEQYF. The CDR3 nucleotides read TGTGCCAGCAGCTTGGAGGTTGGAGGCTACGAGCAGTACTTC.

The chain employs TRBV5-1 and TRBJ1-5; 8 bases match TRBD1. The V gene end was trimmed by 7 bases and the J gene end by 3 bases; junction bases not matched to a gene: 6. This CDR3 region has 14 residues. Germline V gene data show CDR1 as SGHRS and CDR2 as YFSETQ. The CDR3 nucleotides read TGCGCCAGCTCGACAGGGGCGGCCAATCAGCCCCAGCATTTT. Protein sequence: CASSTGAANQPQHF.

The V and J genes are TRBV7-8 and TRBJ2-1; 8 nucleotides line up with TRBD2. This CDR3 comprises 13 residues. Germline loops: CDR1 SGHVS, CDR2 FQNEAQ. J gave up 9 bases and V 4 bases, and 5 bases lay outside the gene matches. CDR3 protein: CASSSRGGTEQFF. The CDR3, as DNA: TGTGCCAGCAGCTCACGGGGGGGAACTGAGCAGTTCTTC.

The chain joins TRBV27 to TRBJ2-7, with 7 bases matching TRBD2. Trimming took 5 bases from V and 8 from J; bases not matched to a gene: 6. The CDR3 is made up of 12 amino acids. Germline values: CDR1 MNHEY, CDR2 SMNVEV (reference sequence). CDR3 sequence (DNA): TGTGCCAGCAGTCCGGGACTACTCAAGCAGTACTTC. It translates to CASSPGLLKQYF.

The V call is TRBV4-2, the J call TRBJ2-2, with D maybe TRBD2 (5 bases). V gave up 4 bases and J gave up 5 bases, with 14 bases separating them. Germline V gene sequence: CDR1 LGHNA, CDR2 YNFKEQ. The CDR3 extends over 15 amino acids. Written as DNA, the CDR3 is TGTGCCAGCAGCCTCACCGGGGTGGGGACCGGGGAGCTGTTTTTT. Its translation is CASSLTGVGTGELFF.

The rearrangement uses TRBV7-3 and TRBJ2-1, with unresolved D. CDR1 and CDR2 (germline): SGHTA, FQGTGA. There are 13 residues in the CDR3. The V end was cut by 8 bases, the J end by 5 bases, with 13 bases between. The CDR3 DNA reads as TGTGCCAGCGCGGATTATGGCGACAATGAGCAGTTCTTC. Amino acid sequence: CASADYGDNEQFF.

The chain uses TRBV7-3 and TRBJ2-7; tentative D call: TRBD1 (5 bases). V was cut by 2 bases and J by 4 bases, with 12 bases left in between. This CDR3 is 14 amino acids long. Germline V gives CDR1 SGHTA, CDR2 FQGTGA. CDR3 sequence reads: CASSLGPGNYEQYF. The CDR3 nucleotides read TGTGCCAGCAGCTTAGGTCCAGGGAATTACGAGCAGTACTTC. Full variable domain (remainder filled in from reference TRBV7-3 and TRBJ2-7): GAGVSQTPSNKVTEKGKYVELRCDPISGHTALYWYRQSLGQGPEFLIYFQGTGAADDSGLPNDRFFAVRPEGSVSTLKIQRTERGDSAVYLCASSLGPGNYEQYFGPGTRLTVT.

The V gene is TRBV5-1, the J gene TRBJ1-5, with 7 bases aligning to TRBD1. The CDR3 totals 14 residues. Unmatched junction bases numbered 1, after V lost 0 bases and J lost 4 bases. Germline loops: CDR1 SGHRS, CDR2 YFSETQ. CDR3 DNA sequence: TGCGCCAGCAGCTTGGGGGGACAGAATCAGCCCCAGCATTTT. Protein product: CASSLGGQNQPQHF.

About this clone itself: The same CDR3 arises from other DNA sequences in this sample as well. J is TRBJ2-1 and V is TRBV5-1, with D perhaps matching TRBD2 (6 bases). Trimming took 4 bases from V and 6 from J, leaving 20 bases between them. The CDR3 sequence is 16 residues long. CDR1 is SGHRS, CDR2 YFSETQ, per germline. CDR3 sequence reads: CASSDGGHLIANEQFF. The CDR3 region has the DNA TGCGCCAGCAGCGACGGGGGTCACCTGATTGCCAATGAGCAGTTCTTC.

The V and J genes are TRBV13 and TRBJ2-2, with D perhaps matching TRBD1 (6 bases). V lost 4 bases to trimming and J lost 1 base, with 10 bases between them. The germline gives CDR1 PRHDT, CDR2 FYEKMQ (reference sequence). CDR3 size: 15 residues. The CDR3 nucleotides are TGTGCCAGCAGCTCACCGGGACAGAACACCGGGGAGCTGTTTTTT. As protein: CASSSPGQNTGELFF.

This chain links TRBV7-9 with TRBJ2-7; D not certain. Deletions cut 5 bases from V and 0 bases from J, with 11 bases between. The CDR3 sequence is 14 residues long. Germline V CDR1 and CDR2: SEHNR, FQNEAQ (reference sequence). The CDR3 nucleotides read TGTGCCAGCAGCCCTATCGCGAGCTCCTACGAGCAGTACTTC. Protein: CASSPIASSYEQYF.

The V call is TRBV3-1 (or the pseudogene TRBV3-2), the J call TRBJ2-7; tentative D call: TRBD2 (7 bases). The V end lost 0 bases, the J end lost 3 bases, and 15 bases lay between the germline ends. The length of the CDR3 is 16 residues. Germline CDR1 reads LGHDT; CDR2 reads YNNKEL (reference sequence). The CDR3 DNA sequence: TGTGCCAGCAGCCAAGAGGCGGGGGCCATTTACTACGAGCAGTACTTC. This gives the protein CASSQEAGAIYYEQYF.

V gene TRBV6-5 combines with J gene TRBJ2-7; TRBD1 agrees at 7 bases. The CDR3 is 14 residues long. Trimming took 4 bases from V and 6 from J; bases not matched to a gene: 9. Germline V CDR1 and CDR2: MNHEY, SVGAGI. In nucleotides, the CDR3 is TGTGCCAGCAGTTCCACGACAGGGAAAGGCGAGCAGTACTTC. Translation gives CASSSTTGKGEQYF.

The rearrangement links TRBV10-3 to TRBJ2-7; 9 bases map to TRBD1. CDR1 and CDR2 (germline): ENHRY, SYGVKD. V dropped 6 bases and J dropped 3; count of bases not matched to a gene: 12. The CDR3 spans 16 residues. The CDR3 is CAISAARTGENYEQYF. The CDR3 bases are TGTGCCATCAGCGCAGCCCGGACAGGGGAAAACTACGAGCAGTACTTC.

V and J are TRBV28 and TRBJ1-5, with D possibly being TRBD1 (5 bases). V shed 5 bases and J shed 6 bases, with 14 bases lying between them. CDR3 length: 14 residues. Germline CDR1 MDHEN, CDR2 SYDVKM. Here the CDR3 reads CASSRGGAAQPQHF. DNA of the CDR3: TGTGCCAGCAGTAGGGGAGGGGCTGCTCAGCCCCAGCATTTT.

This clone was recorded once. The rearrangement links TRBV12-5 to TRBJ1-2; D uncertain. CDR3 length equals 14 residues. The germline V and J ends were trimmed by 6 bases and 7 bases, with 18 bases remaining between them. Germline values: CDR1 LGHNT, CDR2 FRNRAP. This CDR3 reads CASGHLTGIGGYTF. In nucleotides, the CDR3 is TGTGCTAGTGGCCACCTTACGGGGATCGGTGGCTACACCTTC.

The chain employs TRBV5-1 and TRBJ2-5, with TRBD2 as a possible D gene (6 bases). The CDR3 contains 14 residues. The V end was cut by 1 base, the J end by 5 bases, with 12 bases between. Per germline, CDR1 SGHRS and CDR2 YFSETQ. The CDR3 sequence is CASSLRTSTETQYF. DNA of the CDR3: TGCGCCAGCAGCTTGCGAACTAGCACCGAGACCCAGTACTTC.

The V and J genes are TRBV2 and TRBJ2-3; D unclear. V lost 2 bases and J 2 bases, leaving 11 bases between the germline ends. The CDR3 contains 15 residues. CDR1 SNHLY and CDR2 FYNNEI come from the germline V gene. The CDR3: CASSELYSHTDTQYF. The CDR3 DNA reads as TGTGCCAGCAGTGAATTGTACAGCCACACAGATACGCAGTATTTT.

The chain links TRBV11-3 to TRBJ2-2, with TRBD1 identical over 8 bases. There are 17 residues in the CDR3. CDR1 SGHNT and CDR2 YENEEA come from the germline V gene. V shed 4 bases and J 1 base; nucleotides not matched to a gene: 8. CDR3: CASSSRPGTGNTGELFF. In DNA, the CDR3 is TGTGCCAGCAGCTCACGTCCCGGGACAGGGAACACCGGGGAGCTGTTTTTT.